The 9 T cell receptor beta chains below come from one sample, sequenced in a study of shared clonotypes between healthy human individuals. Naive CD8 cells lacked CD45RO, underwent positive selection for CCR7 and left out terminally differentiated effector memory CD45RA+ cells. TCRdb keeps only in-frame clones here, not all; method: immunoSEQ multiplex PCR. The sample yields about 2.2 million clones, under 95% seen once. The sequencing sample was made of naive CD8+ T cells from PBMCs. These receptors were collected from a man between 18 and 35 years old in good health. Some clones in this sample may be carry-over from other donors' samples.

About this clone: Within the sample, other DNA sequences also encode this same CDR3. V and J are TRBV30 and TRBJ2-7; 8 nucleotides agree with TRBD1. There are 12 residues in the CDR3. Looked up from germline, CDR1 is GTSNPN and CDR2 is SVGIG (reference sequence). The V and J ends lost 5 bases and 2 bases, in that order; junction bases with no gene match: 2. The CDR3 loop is CAWGQGTYEQYF. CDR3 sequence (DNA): TGTGCCTGGGGACAGGGAACCTACGAGCAGTACTTC.

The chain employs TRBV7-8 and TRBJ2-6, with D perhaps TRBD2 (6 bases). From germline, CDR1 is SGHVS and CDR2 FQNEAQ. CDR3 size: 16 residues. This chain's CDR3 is CASVWGERPGANVLTF. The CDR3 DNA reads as TGTGCGAGCGTTTGGGGGGAGCGTCCTGGGGCCAACGTCCTGACTTTC.

The CDR3: CASRSDREGDQPQHF. CDR3 coding DNA: TGTGCCAGCAGGTCGGACAGGGAAGGAGATCAGCCCCAGCATTTT. This sequence joins TRBV6-5 and TRBJ1-5; TRBD1 matches at 8 bases. Germline V gene sequence: CDR1 MNHEY, CDR2 SVGAGI. This CDR3 comprises 15 residues. V dropped 6 bases and J dropped 5; count of bases not matched to a gene: 9.

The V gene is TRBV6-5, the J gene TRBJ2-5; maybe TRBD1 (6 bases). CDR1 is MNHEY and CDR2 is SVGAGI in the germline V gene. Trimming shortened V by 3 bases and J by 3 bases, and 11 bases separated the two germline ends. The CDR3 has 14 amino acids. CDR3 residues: CASSYSGEKETQYF. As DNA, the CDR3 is TGTGCCAGCAGTTATTCAGGGGAGAAAGAGACCCAGTACTTC.

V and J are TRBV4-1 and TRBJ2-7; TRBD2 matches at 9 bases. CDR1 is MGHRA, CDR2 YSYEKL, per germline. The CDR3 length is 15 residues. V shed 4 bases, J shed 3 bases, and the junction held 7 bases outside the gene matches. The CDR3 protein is CASSPPGLAVYEQYF. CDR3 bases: TGCGCCAGCAGCCCACCGGGACTAGCTGTCTACGAGCAGTACTTC.

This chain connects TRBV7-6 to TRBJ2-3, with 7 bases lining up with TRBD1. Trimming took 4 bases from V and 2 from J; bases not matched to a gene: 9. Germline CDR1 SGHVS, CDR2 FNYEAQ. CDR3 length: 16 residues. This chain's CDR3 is CASSSRGIPTTDTQYF. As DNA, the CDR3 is TGTGCCAGCAGCTCCAGGGGGATCCCTACCACAGATACGCAGTATTTT.

CDR3 DNA sequence: TGTGCCAGCAGCACTGATAGGACTAGCGGGAGTCACAATGAGCAGTTCTTC. It codes for CASSTDRTSGSHNEQFF. The rearrangement links TRBV9 to TRBJ2-1; 13 bases line up with TRBD2. Trimming cost V 4 bases and J 5 bases; bases outside gene matches: 9. The CDR3 is made up of 17 amino acids. Germline assignment: CDR1 SGDLS and CDR2 YYNGEE. Supplemented by reference TRBV9 and TRBJ2-1, the full variable domain reads DSGVTQTPKHLITATGQRVTLRCSPRSGDLSVYWYQQSLDQGLQFLIQYYNGEERAKGNILERFSAQQFPDLHSELNLSSLELGDSALYFCASSTDRTSGSHNEQFFGPGTRLTVL.

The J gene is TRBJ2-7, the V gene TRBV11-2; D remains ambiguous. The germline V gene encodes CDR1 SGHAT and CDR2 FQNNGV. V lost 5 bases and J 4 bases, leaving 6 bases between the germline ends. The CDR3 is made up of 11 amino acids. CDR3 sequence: CASSRVYEQYF. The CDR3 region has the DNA TGTGCCAGCAGCCGAGTATACGAGCAGTACTTC.

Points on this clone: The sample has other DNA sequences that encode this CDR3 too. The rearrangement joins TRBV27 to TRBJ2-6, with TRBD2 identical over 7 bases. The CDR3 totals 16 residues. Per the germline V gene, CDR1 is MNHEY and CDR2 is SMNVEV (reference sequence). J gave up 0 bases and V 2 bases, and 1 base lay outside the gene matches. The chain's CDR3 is CASSLGGGSGANVLTF. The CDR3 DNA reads TGTGCCAGCAGTTTAGGGGGGGGCTCTGGGGCCAACGTCCTGACTTTC.